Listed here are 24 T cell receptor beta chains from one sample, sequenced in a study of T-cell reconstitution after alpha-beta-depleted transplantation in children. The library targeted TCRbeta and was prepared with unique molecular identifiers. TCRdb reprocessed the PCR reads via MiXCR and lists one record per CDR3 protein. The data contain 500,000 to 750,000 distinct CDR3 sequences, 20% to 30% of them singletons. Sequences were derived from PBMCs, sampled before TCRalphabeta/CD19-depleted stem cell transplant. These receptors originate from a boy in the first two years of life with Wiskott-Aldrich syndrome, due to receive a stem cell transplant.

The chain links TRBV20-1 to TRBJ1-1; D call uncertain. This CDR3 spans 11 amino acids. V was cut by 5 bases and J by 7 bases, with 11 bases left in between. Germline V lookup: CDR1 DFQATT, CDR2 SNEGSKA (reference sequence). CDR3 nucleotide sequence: TGCAGTGCTTTGTACGGGAGTGAAGCTTTCTTT. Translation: CSALYGSEAFF.

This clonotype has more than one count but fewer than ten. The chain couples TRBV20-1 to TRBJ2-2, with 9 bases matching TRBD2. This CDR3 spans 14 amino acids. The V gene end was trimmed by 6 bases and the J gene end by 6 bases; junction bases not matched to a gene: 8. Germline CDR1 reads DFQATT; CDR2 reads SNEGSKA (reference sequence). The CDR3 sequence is CSAGSGGYAGELFF. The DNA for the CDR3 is TGCAGTGCCGGGAGCGGGGGGTACGCCGGGGAGCTGTTTTTT.

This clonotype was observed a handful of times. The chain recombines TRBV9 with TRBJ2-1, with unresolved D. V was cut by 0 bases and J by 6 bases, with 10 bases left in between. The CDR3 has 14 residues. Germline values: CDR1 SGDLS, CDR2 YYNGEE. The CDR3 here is CASSVALRGNEQFF. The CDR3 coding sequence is TGTGCCAGCAGCGTAGCTCTTAGAGGCAATGAGCAGTTCTTC.

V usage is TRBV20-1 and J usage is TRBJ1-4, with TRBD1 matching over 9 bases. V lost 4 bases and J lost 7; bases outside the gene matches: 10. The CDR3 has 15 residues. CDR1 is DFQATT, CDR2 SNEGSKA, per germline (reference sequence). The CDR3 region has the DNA TGCAGTGCTACGAAAACAGGGGGCGGTTTTGAAAAACTGTTTTTT. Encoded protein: CSATKTGGGFEKLFF.

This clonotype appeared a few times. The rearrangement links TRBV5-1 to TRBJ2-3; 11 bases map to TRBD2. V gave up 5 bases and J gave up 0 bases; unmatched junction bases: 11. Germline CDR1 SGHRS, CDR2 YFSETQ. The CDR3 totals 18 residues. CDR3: CASSPGTSGPMSTDTQYF. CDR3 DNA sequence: TGCGCCAGCAGTCCCGGGACTAGCGGCCCCATGAGCACAGATACGCAGTATTTT.

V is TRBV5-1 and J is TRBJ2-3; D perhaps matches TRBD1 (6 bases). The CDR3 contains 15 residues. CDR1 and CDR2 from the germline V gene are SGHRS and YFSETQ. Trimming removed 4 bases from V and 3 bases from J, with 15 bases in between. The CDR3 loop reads CASSGTGFDTDTQYF. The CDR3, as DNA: TGCGCCAGCAGCGGTACAGGGTTCGATACAGATACGCAGTATTTT.

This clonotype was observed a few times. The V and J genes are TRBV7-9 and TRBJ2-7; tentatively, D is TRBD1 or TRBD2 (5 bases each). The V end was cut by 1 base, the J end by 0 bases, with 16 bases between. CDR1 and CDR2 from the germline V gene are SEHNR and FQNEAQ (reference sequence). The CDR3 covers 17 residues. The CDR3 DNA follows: TGTGCCAGCAGCTTAGACTTTTGGGACGAAAGCTCCTACGAGCAGTACTTC. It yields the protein CASSLDFWDESSYEQYF.

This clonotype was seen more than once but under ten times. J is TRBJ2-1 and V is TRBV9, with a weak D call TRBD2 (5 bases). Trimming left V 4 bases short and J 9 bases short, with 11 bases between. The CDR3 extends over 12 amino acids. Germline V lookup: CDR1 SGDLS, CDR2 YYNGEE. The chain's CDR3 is CASSPRGFEQFF. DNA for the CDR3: TGTGCCAGCAGCCCAAGAGGGTTTGAGCAGTTCTTC.

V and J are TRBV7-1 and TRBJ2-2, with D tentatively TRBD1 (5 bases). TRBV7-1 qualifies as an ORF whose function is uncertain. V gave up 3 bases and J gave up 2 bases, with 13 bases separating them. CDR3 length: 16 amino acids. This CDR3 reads CASSSRVLFNTGELFF. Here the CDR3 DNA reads TGTGCCAGCAGCTCCAGGGTTCTCTTTAACACCGGGGAGCTGTTTTTT.

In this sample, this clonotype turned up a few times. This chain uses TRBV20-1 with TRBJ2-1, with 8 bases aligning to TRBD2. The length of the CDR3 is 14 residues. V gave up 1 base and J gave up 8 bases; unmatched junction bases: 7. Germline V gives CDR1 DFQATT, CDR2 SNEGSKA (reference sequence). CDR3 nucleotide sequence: TGCAGTGCTAGAGTAAGCGGGAGTGCCGATGAGCAGTTCTTC. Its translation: CSARVSGSADEQFF.

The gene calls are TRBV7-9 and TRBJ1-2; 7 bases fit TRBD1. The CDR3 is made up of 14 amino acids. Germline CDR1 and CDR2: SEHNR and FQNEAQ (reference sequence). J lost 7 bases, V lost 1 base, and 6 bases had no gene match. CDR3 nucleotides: TGTGCCAGCAGCTTAGGACAGGGAAGCGGTGGCTACACCTTC. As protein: CASSLGQGSGGYTF.

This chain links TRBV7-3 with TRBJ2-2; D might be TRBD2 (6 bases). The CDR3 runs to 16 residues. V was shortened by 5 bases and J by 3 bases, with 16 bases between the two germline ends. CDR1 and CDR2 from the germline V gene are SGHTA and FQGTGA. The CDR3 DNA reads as TGTGCCAGCAGCCTATGGGACTCTCCGGACACCGGGGAGCTGTTTTTT. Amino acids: CASSLWDSPDTGELFF.

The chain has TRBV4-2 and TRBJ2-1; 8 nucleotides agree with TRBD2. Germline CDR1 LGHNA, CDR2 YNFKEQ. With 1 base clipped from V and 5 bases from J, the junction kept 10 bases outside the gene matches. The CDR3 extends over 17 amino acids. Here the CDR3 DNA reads TGTGCCAGCAGCCAAGGACTAGCGAGCCGAATTAACAATGAGCAGTTCTTC. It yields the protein CASSQGLASRINNEQFF.

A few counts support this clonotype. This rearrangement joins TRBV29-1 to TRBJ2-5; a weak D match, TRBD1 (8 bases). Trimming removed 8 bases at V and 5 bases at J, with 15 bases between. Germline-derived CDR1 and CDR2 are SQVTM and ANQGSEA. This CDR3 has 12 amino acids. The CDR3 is CSLGQGGETQYF. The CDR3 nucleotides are TGCAGCCTCGGACAGGGAGGGGAGACCCAGTACTTC.

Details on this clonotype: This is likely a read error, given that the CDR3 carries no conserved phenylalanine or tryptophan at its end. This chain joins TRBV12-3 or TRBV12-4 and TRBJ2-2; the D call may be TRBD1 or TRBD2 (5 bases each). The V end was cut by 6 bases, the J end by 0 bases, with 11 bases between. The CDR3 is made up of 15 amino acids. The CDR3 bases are TGTGCCAGCAGGGGGGTGGCAGCGAACACCGGGGAGCTGTTTTTG. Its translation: CASRGVAANTGELFL.

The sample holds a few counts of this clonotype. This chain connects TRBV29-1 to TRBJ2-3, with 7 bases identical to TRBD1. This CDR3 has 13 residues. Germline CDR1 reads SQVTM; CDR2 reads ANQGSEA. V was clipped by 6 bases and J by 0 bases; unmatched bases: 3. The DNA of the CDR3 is TGCAGCGTACAGGGGATTAGCACAGATACGCAGTATTTT. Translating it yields CSVQGISTDTQYF.

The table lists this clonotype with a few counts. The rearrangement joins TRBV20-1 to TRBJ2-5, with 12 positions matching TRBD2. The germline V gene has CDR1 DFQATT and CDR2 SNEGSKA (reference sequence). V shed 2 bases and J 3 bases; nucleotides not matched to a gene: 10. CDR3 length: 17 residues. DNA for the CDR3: TGCAGTGCTAGACCGACAACTAGCGGGAGGAGAGAAGAGACCCAGTACTTC. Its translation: CSARPTTSGRREETQYF.

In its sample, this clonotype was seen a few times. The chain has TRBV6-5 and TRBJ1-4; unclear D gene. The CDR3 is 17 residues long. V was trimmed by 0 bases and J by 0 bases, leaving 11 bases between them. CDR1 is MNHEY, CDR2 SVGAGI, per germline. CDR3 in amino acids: CASSYSQPKTTNEKLFF. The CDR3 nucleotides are TGTGCCAGCAGTTACTCGCAGCCCAAGACAACTAATGAAAAACTGTTTTTT.

The CDR3 DNA follows: TGTGCCAGCAGTTACAACGGGGGAGGGGATGAGCAGTTCTTC. It is translated as CASSYNGGGDEQFF. The chain combines TRBV6-5 with TRBJ2-1; the match to TRBD2 covers 7 bases. Germline lookup yields CDR1 MNHEY and CDR2 SVGAGI. V lost 2 bases, J lost 8 bases, and 6 bases stayed unmatched. The CDR3 consists of 14 residues.

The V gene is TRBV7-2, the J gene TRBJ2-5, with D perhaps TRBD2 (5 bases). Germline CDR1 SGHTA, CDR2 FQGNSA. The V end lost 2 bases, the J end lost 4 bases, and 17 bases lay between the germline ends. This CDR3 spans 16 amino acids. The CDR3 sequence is CASSLMRGLRVETQYF. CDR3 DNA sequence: TGTGCCAGCAGCTTAATGCGTGGGCTGCGGGTAGAGACCCAGTACTTC.

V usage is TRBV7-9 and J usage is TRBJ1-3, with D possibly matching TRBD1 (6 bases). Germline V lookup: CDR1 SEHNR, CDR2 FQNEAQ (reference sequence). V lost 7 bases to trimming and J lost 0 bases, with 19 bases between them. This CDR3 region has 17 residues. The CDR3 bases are TGTGCCAGCACTCCGCGGACGGGGGCCCCCTCTGGAAACACCATATATTTT. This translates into CASTPRTGAPSGNTIYF.

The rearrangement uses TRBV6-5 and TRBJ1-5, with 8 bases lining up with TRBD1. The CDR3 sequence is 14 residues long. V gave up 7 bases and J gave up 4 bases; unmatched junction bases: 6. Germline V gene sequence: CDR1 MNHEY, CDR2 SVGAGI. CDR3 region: CASILRTGNQPQHF. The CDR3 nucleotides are TGTGCCAGCATTTTGCGGACAGGGAATCAGCCCCAGCATTTT.

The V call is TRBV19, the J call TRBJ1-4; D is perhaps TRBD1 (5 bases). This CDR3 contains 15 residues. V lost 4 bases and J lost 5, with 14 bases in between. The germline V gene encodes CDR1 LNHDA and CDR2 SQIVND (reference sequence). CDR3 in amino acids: CASSTSKGENEKLFF. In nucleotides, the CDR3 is TGTGCCAGTAGTACATCGAAAGGGGAGAATGAAAAACTGTTTTTT.

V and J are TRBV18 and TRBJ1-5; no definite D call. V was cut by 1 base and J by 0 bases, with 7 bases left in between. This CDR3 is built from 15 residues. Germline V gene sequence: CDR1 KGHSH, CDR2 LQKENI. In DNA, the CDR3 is TGTGCCAGCTCACCACGTGCAGATAGCAATCAGCCCCAGCATTTT. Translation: CASSPRADSNQPQHF.